Shown below are 2 T cell receptor beta chains from a single sample sequenced in a study of graft-versus-host responses after intestinal transplantation. These TCRs are of unknown antigen specificity. TCRdb's copy holds only in-frame clones and misses some; the assay was immunoSEQ multiplex PCR. The repertoire holds around 26,000 clones, with approximately 82% as singletons. This specimen consisted of unstimulated CD8+ T cells sorted from spleen or lymph node cells, obtained before transplant. Every receptor here comes from a human donor who was the organ donor for an intestinal transplant.

This sequence joins TRBV5-1 and TRBJ2-7; D gene unclear. The CDR3 is made up of 16 amino acids. The germline CDR1 and CDR2 sequences are SGHRS and YFSETQ. V lost 0 bases, J lost 5 bases, and 18 bases lay in between. The CDR3 reads CASSLGFGELGNEQYF. CDR3 DNA sequence: TGCGCCAGCAGCTTGGGATTCGGAGAGCTTGGAAACGAGCAGTACTTC. Based on the CDR3 plus reference TRBV5-1 and TRBJ2-7, the full variable domain is KAGVTQTPRYLIKTRGQQVTLSCSPISGHRSVSWYQQTPGQGLQFLFEYFSETQRNKGNFPGRFSGRQFSNSRSEMNVSTLELGDSALYLCASSLGFGELGNEQYFGPGTRLTVT.

V is TRBV6-5 and J is TRBJ1-2; D might be TRBD1 (5 bases). CDR3 size: 15 residues. CDR1 is MNHEY and CDR2 is SVGAGI in the germline V gene. V was shortened by 2 bases and J by 4 bases, with 14 bases between the two germline ends. CDR3 bases: TGTGCCAGCAGTTACGCATGGGGCCGCGGCTATGGCTACACCTTC. It is translated as CASSYAWGRGYGYTF.